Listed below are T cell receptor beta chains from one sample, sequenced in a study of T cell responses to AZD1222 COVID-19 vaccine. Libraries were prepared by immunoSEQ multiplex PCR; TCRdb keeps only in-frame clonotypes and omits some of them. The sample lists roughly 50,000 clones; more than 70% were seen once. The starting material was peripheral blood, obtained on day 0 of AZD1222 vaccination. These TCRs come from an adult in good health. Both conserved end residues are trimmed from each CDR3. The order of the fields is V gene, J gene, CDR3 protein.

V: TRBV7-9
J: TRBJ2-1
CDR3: ASHWGSGADEQF

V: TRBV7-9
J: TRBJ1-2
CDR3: ASSLDGGPHYGYT

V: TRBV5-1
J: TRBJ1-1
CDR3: ASSLDRGGTEAF

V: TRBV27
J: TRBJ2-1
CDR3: ASSPPGREQF

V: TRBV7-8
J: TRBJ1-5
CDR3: ASSLSDAAQPQH

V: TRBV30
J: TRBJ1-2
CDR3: AGTGNYGYT

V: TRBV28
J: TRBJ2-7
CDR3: ASRGGGSPTYEQY

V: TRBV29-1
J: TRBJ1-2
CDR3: SVERGRGRGYT

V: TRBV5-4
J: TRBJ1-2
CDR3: ASRPGAGYGYT

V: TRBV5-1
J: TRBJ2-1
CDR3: ASRSFSGSSYNEQF

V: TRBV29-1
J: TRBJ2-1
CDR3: SVERGTSAYNEQF

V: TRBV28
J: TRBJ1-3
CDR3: ASTLSLRAGRNTIY

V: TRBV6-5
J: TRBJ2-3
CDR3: ASVELFTDTQY

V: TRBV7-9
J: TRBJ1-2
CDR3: ASSLGSIDYGYT

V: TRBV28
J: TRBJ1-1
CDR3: ASSLLLNTEAF

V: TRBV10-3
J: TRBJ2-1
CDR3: AISDQEGVAKNNEQF

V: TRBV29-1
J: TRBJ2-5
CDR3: SVEARTGEPWETQY

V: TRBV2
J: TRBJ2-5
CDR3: ASSVGLGGGETQY

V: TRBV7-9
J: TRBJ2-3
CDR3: ASSLGGSRDTQY

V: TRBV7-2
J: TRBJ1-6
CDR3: ASSLGADYYNSPLH

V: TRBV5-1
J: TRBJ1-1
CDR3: ASSFQGARTEAF

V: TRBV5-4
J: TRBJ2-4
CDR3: ASSLGIGGAGNIQY

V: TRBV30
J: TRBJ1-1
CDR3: AWRRAGGDNTEAF

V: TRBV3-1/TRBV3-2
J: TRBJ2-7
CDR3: ASSQAQSAGYEQY

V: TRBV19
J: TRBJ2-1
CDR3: ASSISASGSHEQF

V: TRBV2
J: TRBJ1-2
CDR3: ASSEARGGYGYT

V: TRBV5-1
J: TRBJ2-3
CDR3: ASSLGTGGDTQY

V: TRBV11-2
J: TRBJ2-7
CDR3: ASSLGSSSRYYEQY

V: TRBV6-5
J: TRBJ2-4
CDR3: ASSSGRVNIQY

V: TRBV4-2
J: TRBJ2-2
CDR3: ASRTRENTGELF